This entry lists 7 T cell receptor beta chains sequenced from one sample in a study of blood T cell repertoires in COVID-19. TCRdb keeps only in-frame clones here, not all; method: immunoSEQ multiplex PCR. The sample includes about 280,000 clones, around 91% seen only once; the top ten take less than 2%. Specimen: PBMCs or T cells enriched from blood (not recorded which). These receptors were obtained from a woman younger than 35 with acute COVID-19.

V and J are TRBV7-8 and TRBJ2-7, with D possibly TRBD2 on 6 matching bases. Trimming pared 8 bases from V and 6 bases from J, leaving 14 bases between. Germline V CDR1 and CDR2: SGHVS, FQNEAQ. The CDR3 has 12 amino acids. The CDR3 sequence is CASGSGWLEQYF. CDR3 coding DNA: TGTGCCAGCGGGAGCGGGTGGCTCGAGCAGTACTTC.

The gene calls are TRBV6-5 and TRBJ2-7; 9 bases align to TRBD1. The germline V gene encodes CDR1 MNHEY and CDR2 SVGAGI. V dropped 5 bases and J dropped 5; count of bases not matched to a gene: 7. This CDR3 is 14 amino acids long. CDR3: CASSTGQGTHEQYF. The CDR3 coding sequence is TGTGCCAGCAGTACGGGACAGGGTACCCACGAGCAGTACTTC.

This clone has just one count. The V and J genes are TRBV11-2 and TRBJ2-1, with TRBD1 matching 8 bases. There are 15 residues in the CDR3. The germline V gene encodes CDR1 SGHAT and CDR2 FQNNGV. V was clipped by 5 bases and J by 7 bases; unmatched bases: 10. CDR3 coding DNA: TGTGCCAGCAGCCCAAGGCAGGGGGCGCGTAATGAGCAGTTCTTC. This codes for CASSPRQGARNEQFF.

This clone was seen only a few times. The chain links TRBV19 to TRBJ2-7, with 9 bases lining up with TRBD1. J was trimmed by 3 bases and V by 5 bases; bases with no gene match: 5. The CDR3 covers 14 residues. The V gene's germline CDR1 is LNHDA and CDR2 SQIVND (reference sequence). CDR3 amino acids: CASSVQGANYEQYF. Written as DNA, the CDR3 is TGTGCCAGTAGTGTACAGGGGGCAAACTACGAGCAGTACTTC.

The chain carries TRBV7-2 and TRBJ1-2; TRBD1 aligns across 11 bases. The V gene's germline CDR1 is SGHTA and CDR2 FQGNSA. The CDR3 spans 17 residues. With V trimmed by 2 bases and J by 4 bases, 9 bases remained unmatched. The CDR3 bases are TGTGCCAGCAGCTTAAGGGGGATTGGACAGGGGGCCTATGGCTACACCTTC. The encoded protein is CASSLRGIGQGAYGYTF. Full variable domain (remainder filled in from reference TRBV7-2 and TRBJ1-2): GAGVSQSPSNKVTEKGKDVELRCDPISGHTALYWYRQSLGQGLEFLIYFQGNSAPDKSGLPSDRFSAERTGGSVSTLTIQRTQQEDSAVYLCASSLRGIGQGAYGYTFGSGTRLTVV.

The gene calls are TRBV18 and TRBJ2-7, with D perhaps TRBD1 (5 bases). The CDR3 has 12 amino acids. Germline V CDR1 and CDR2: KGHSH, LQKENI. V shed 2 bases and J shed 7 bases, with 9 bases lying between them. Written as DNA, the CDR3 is TGTGCCAGCTCACCAACCCAGGGTGAGCAGTACTTC. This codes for CASSPTQGEQYF.

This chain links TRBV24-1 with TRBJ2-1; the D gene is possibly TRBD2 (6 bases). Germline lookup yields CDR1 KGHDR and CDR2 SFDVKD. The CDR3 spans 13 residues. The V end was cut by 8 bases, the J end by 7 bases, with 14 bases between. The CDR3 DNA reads TGTGCCACCACTGGGGGACTCCGGAATGAGCAGTTCTTC. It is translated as CATTGGLRNEQFF.